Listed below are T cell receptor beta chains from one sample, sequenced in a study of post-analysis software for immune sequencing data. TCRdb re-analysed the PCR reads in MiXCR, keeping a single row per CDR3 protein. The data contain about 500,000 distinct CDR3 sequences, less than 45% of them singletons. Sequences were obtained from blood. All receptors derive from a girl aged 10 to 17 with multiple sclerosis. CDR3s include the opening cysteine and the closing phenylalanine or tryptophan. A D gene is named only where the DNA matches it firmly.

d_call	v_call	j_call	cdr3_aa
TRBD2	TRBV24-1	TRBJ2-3	CATSDWASGSTDTQYF
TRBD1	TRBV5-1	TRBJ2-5	CASSLEGQLKKTQYF
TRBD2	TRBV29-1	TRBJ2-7	CSVALAENEQYF
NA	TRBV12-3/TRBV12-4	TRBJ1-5	CASSLTPHNQPQHF
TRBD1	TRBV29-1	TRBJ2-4	CSVEDEAGGVDIQYF
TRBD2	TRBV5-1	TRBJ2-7	CASSLNPGGDDEQYF
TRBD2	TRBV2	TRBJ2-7	CASCDGLAGTSYEQYF
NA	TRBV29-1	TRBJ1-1	CSVGEAEAFF
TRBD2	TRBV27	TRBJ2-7	CASSASTSAIYEQYF
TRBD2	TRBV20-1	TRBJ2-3	CSVMTSGGTDTQYF
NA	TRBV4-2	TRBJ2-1	CASSQRAGPLTKETQFF
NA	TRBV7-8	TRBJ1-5	CASRERFNQPQHF
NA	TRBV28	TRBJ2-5	CASSLFGQGASMPYF
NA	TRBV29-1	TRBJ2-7	CSGMGVGYEQYF
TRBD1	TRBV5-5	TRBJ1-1	CASSSFTGGNTEAFF
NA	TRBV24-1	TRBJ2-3	CATSDYFGSGDTQYF
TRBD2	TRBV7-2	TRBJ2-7	CASSTHRLAGGYEQYF
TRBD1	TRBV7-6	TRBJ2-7	CASSLGTTGNSYEQYF
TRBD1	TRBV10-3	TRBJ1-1	CATSGQGGQNTEAFF
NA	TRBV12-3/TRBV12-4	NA	CASSFAGCYEQYF
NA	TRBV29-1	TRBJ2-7	CSVEGRSGGEQYF
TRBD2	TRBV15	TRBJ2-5	CATSRGTSGSKRGQYF
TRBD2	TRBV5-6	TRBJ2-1	CASSRGTRRDEQFF
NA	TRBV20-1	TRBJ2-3	CSANPVGTDTQYF
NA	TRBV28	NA	CASSMDRRDDEQYF
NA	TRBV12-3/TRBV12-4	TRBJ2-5	CASSRGTANQETQYF
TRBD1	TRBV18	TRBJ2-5	CASSPPTGARETQYF
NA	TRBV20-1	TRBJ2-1	CSARNTGRNVVGQFF
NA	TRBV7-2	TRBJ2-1	CASSLELAMHEQFF
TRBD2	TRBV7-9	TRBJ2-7	CASSRTSGTLYEQYF
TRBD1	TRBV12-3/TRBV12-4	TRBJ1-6	CASSLDRASPLHF
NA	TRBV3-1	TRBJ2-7	CASSRSGPPYEQYF
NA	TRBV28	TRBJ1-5	CASSLSLSYQPQHF
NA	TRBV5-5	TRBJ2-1	CASSLTLGGFPSSYNEQFF
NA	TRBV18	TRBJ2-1	CASSPANNEQFF
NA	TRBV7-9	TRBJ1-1	CASSLGQVNTEAFF
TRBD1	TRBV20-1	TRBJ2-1	CSARTGQGTYNEQFF
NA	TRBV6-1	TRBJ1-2	CASQRGDGYTF
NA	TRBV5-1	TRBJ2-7	CASSLGDAGRNEQYF
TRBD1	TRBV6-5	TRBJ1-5	CATGTGGNQPQHF
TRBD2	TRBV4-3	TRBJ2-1	CASSQRRTGTSGSSSYNEQFF
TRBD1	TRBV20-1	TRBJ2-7	CSARRSGQGPSEQYF
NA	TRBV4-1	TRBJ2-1	CASSHEARKEQFF
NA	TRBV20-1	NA	CSARDVPGEQETQYF
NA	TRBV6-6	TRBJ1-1	CASSWEKNTEAFF
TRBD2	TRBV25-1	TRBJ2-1	CASIPWGGSYNEQFF
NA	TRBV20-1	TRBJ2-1	CSARMPRREISNEQFF